This TCR beta chain was profiled in a study of TIL therapy for anti-PD-1-resistant metastatic lung cancer. Study overall: Patients then received nivolumab; progressors got lymphodepletion, TIL and IL-2. Half of patients were current or former smokers. Tumors had a median PD-L1 proportion score of less than 6.5%.

Documented time point: pre-treatment sample, taken before nivolumab and TIL therapy. V lost 6 bases and J lost 2; bases outside the gene matches: 6. Germline V gene sequence: CDR1 SEHNR, CDR2 FQNEAQ (reference sequence). This CDR3 region has 15 residues. The libraries were made with immunoSEQ v3. Profiling relied on immunoSEQ multiplex PCR, and the TCRdb table lists in-frame clones only, not all of them. The repertoire consists of tens of thousands of clones, with about 80% occurring once and the leading ten covering around 2.9%. The chain employs TRBV7-9 and TRBJ2-5; 10 bases match TRBD2. The sequence was collected from a woman aged 30 to 85 with non-small cell lung cancer. The sequencing here drew on blood, taken at baseline. CDR3 in DNA: TGTGCCAGCAGACGCGGACTAGCGGAGCAAGAGACCCAGTACTTC. Protein product: CASRRGLAEQETQYF.